This entry describes one TCR beta chain. This sample is part of a study of blood T cell repertoires in COVID-19. Study overall: Specimens from acute and convalescent COVID-19 originated in the United States, Italy and Spain.

Per the original methods: By means of reference gene primer amplification, nucleated cell counts were estimated. TCRdb's table, derived via immunoSEQ multiplex PCR, lists solely in-frame clones and lacks some. V and J calls and clone size come straight from that table; D and trimming were deduced from the DNA. The sample carries approximately 49,000 clones, approximately 87% recorded once. Trimming cost V 5 bases and J 1 base, with 9 bases left between them. The CDR3 totals 14 residues. The V gene's germline CDR1 is SEHNR and CDR2 FQNEAQ (reference sequence). This sequence joins TRBV7-9 and TRBJ1-3, with D uncertain. The source is a man aged 45-65 years with acute or convalescent COVID-19. The sequenced sample was peripheral blood. This CDR3 reads CASSREPSGNTIYF. The CDR3 region has the DNA TGTGCCAGCAGCCGGGAGCCTTCTGGAAACACCATATATTTT.